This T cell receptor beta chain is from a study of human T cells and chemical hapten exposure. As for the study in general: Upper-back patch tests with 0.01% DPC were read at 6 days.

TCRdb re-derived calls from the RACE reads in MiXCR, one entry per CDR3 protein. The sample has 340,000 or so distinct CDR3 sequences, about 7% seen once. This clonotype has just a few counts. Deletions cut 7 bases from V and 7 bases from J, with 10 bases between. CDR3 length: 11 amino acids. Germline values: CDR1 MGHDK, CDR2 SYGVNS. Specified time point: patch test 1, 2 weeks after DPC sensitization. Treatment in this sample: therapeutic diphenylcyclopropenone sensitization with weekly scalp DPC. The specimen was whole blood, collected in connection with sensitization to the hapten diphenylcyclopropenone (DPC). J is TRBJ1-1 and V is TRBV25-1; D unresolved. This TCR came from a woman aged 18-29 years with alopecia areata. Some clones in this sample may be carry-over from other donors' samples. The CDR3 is CASTSKFEAFF. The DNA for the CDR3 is TGTGCCAGCACCTCAAAATTTGAAGCTTTCTTT.